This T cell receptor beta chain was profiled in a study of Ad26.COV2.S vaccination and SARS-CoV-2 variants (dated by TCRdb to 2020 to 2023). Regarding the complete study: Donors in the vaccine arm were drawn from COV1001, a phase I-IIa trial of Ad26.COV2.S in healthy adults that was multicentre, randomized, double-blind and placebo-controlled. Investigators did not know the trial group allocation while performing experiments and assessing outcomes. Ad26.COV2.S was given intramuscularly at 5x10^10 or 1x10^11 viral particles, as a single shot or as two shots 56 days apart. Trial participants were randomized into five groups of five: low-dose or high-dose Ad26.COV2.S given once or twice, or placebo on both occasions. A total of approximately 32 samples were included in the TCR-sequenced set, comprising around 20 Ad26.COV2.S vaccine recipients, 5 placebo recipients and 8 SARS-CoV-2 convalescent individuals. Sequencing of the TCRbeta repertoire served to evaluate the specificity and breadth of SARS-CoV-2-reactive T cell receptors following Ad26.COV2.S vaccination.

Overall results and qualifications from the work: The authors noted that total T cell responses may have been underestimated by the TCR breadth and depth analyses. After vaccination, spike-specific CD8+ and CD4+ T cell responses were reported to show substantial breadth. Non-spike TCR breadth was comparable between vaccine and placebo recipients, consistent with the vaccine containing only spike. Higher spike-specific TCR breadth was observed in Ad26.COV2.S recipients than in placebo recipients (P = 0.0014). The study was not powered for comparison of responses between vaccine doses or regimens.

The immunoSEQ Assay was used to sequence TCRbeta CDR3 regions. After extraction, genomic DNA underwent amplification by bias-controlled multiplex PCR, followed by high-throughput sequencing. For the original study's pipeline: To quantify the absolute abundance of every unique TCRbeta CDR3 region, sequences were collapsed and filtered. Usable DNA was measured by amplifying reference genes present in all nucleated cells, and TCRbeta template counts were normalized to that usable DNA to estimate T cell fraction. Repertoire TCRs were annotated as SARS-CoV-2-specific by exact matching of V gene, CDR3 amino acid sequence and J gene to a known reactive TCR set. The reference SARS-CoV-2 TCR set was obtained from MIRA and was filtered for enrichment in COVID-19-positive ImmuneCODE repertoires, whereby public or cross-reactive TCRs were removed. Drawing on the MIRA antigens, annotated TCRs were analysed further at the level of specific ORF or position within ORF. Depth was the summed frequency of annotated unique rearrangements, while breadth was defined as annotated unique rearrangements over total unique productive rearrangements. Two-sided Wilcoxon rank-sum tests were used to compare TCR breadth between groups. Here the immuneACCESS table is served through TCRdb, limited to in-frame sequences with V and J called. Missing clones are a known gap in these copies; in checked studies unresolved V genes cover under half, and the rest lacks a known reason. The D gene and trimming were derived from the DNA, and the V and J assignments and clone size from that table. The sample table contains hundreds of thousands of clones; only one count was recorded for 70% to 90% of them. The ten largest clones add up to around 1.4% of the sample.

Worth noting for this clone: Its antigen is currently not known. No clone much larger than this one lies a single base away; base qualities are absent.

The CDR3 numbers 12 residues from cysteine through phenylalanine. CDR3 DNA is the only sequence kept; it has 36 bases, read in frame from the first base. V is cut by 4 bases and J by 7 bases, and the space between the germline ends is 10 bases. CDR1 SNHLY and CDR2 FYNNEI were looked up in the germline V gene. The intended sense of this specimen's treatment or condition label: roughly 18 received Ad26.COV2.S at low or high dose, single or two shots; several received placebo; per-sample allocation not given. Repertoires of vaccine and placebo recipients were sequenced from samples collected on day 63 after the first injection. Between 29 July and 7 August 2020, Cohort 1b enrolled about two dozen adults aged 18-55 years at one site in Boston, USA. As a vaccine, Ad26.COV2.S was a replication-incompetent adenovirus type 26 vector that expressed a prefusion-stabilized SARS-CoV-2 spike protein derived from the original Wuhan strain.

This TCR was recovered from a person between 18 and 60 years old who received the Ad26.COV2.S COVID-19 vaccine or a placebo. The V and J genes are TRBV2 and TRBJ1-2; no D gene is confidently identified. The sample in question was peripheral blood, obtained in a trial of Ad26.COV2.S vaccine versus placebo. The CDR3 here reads CASSAEGPGYTF. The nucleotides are TGTGCCAGCAGTGCGGAGGGCCCTGGCTACACCTTC.